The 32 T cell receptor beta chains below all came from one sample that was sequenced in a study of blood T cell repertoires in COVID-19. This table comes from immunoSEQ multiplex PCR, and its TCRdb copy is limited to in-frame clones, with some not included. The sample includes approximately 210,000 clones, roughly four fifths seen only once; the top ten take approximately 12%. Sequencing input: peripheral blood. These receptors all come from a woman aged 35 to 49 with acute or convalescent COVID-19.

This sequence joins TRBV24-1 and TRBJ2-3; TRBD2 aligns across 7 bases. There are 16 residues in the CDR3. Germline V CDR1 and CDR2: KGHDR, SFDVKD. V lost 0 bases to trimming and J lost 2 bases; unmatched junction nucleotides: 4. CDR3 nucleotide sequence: TGTGCCACCAGTGATTTGTCGGGAGGTAACACAGATACGCAGTATTTT. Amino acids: CATSDLSGGNTDTQYF.

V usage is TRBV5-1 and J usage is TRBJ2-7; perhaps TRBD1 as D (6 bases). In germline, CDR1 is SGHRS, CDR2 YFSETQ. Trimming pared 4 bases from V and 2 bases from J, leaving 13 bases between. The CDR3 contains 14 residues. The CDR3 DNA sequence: TGCGCCAGCAGCATCGACAGGCTTGCCTACGAGCAGTACTTC. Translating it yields CASSIDRLAYEQYF.

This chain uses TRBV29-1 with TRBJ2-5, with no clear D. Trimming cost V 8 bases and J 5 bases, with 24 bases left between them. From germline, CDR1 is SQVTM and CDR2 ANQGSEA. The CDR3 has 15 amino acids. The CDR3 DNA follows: TGCAGCCATCTTGGGTCCAGGTCTCCCCGGGAGACCCAGTACTTC. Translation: CSHLGSRSPRETQYF. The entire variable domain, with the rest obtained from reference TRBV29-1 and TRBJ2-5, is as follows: SAVISQKPSRDICQRGTSLTIQCQVDSQVTMMFWYRQQPGQSLTLIATANQGSEATYESGFVIDKFPISRPNLTFSTLTVSNMSPEDSSIYLCSHLGSRSPRETQYFGPGTRLLVL.

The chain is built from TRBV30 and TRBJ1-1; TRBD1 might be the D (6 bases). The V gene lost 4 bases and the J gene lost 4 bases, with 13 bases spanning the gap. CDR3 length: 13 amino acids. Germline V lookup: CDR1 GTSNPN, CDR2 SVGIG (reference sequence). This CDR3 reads CAWNSRGATEAFF. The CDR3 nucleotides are TGTGCCTGGAACAGTCGGGGGGCCACTGAAGCTTTCTTT.

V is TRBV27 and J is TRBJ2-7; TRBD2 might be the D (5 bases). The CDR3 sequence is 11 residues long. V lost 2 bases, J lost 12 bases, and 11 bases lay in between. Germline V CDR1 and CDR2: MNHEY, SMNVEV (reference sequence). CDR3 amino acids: CASSLGASLYF. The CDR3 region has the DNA TGTGCCAGCAGTTTAGGAGCTAGCCTGTACTTC.

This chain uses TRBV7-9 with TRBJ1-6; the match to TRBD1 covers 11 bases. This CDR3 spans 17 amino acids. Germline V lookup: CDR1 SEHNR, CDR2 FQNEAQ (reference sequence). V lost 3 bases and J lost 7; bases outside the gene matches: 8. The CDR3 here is CASSLGRTGGRNSPLHF. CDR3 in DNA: TGTGCCAGCAGCTTGGGCCGGACAGGGGGCAGAAATTCACCCCTCCACTTT.

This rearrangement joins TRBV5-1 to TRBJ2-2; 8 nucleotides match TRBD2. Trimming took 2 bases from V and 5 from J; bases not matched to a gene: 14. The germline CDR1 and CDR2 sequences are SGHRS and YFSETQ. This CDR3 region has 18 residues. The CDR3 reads CASSFAVEAGGRTGELFF. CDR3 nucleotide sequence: TGCGCCAGCAGCTTTGCGGTAGAGGCGGGAGGTAGGACCGGGGAGCTGTTTTTT.

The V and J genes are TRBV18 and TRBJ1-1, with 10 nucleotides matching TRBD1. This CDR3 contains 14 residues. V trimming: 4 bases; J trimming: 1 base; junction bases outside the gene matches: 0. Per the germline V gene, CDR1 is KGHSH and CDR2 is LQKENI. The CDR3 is CASSRQGANTEAFF. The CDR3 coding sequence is TGTGCCAGCTCACGACAGGGGGCGAACACTGAAGCTTTCTTT.

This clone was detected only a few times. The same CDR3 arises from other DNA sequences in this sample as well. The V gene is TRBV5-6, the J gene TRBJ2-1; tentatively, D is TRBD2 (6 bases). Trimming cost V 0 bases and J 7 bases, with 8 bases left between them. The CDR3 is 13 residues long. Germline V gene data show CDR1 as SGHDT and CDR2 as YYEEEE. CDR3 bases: TGTGCCAGCAGCTTGGGCGGGGATAATGAGCAGTTCTTC. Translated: CASSLGGDNEQFF.

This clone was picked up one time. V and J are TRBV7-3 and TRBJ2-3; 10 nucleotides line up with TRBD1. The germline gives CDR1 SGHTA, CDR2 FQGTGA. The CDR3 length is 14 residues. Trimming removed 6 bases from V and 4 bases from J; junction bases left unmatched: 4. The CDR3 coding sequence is TGTGCCAGCAGTAAAGGGACAGGGGCAGATACGCAGTATTTT. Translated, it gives CASSKGTGADTQYF. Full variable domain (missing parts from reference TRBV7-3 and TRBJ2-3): GAGVSQTPSNKVTEKGKYVELRCDPISGHTALYWYRQSLGQGPEFLIYFQGTGAADDSGLPNDRFFAVRPEGSVSTLKIQRTERGDSAVYLCASSKGTGADTQYFGPGTRLTVL.

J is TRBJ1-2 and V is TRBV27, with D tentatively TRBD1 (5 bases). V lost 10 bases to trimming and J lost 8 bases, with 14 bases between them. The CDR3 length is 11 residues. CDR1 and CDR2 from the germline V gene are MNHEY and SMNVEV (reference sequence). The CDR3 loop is CATGRGGGYTF. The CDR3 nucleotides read TGTGCCACGGGACGGGGAGGAGGCTACACCTTC.

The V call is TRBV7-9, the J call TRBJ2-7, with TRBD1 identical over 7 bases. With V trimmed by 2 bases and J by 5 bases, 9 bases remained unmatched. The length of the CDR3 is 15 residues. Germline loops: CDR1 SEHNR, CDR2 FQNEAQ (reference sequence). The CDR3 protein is CASSLLAGGKDEQYF. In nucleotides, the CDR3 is TGTGCCAGCAGCTTACTGGCAGGGGGAAAGGACGAGCAGTACTTC.

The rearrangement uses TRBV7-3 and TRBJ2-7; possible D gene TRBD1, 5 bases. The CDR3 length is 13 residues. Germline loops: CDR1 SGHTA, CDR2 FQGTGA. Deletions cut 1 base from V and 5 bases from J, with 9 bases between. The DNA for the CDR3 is TGTGCCAGCAGCTTAATCCCCAGGGACGAGCAGTACTTC. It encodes CASSLIPRDEQYF.

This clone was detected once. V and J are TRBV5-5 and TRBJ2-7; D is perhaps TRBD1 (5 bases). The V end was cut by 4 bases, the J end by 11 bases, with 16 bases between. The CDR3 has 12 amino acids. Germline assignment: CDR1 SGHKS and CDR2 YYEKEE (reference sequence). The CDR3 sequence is CASSLGTGLEYF. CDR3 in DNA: TGTGCCAGCAGCCTTGGCACAGGTTTGGAGTACTTC.

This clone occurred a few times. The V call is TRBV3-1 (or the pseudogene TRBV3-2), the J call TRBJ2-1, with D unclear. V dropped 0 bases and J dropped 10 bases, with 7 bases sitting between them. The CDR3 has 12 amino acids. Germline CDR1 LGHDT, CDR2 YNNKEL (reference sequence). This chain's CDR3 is CASSQDLPEQFF. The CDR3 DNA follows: TGTGCCAGCAGCCAAGATCTACCCGAGCAGTTCTTC.

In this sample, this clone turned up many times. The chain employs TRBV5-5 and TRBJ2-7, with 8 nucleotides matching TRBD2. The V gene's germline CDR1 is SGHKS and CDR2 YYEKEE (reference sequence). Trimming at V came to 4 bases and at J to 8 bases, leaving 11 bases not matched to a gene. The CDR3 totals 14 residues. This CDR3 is CASSAGGPTFKQYF. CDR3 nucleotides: TGTGCCAGCAGCGCGGGGGGCCCCACATTTAAGCAGTACTTC.

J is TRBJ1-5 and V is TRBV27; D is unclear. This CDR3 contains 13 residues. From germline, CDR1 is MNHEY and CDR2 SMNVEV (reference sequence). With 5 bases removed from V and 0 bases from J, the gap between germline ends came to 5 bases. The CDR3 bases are TGTGCCAGCAGTGCGGGTAGCAATCAGCCCCAGCATTTT. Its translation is CASSAGSNQPQHF.

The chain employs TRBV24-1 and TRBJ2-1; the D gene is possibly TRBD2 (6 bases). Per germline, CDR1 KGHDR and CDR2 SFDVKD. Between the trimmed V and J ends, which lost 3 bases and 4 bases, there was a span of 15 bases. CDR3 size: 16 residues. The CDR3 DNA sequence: TGTGCCACCAGTGATCCGTGGGGGGACGAATACAATGAGCAGTTCTTC. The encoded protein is CATSDPWGDEYNEQFF.

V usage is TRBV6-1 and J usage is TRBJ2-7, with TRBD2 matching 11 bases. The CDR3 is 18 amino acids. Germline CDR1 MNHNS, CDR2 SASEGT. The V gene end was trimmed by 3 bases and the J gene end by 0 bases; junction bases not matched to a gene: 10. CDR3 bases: TGTGCCAGCAGTGATTCGATTCTTAGCGGGGGGGTCTCCTACGAGCAGTACTTC. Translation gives CASSDSILSGGVSYEQYF.

The CDR3 nucleotides are TGTGCCAGCAGCCTGTATAGCGGGGGGTCCGCCTACGAGCAGTACTTC. Translation: CASSLYSGGSAYEQYF. The gene calls are TRBV7-6 and TRBJ2-7; TRBD2 aligns across 10 bases. The CDR3 has 16 amino acids. CDR1 is SGHVS, CDR2 FNYEAQ, per germline. With V trimmed by 5 bases and J by 2 bases, 9 bases remained unmatched.

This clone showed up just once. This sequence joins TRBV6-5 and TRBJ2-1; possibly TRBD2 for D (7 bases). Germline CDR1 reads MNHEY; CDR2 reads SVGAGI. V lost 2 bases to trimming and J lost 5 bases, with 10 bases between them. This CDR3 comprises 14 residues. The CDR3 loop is CASSYGGADNEQFF. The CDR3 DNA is TGTGCCAGCAGTTACGGGGGGGCCGACAATGAGCAGTTCTTC.

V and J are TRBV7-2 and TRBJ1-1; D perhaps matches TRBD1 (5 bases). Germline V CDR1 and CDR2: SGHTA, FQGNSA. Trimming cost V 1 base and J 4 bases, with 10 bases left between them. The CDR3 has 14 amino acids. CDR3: CASSLGRAFTEAFF. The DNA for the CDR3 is TGTGCCAGCAGCTTAGGCAGGGCCTTCACTGAAGCTTTCTTT.

CDR3 DNA: TGTGCCAGCAGCCCTACCGGGACAGGGGAAGGAAACACCATATATTTT. Amino acids: CASSPTGTGEGNTIYF. The chain uses TRBV6-6 and TRBJ1-3; 10 bases are shared with TRBD1. Looked up from germline, CDR1 is MNHNY and CDR2 is SVGAGI (reference sequence). CDR3 length equals 16 residues. The V segment lost 6 bases and the J segment 4 bases; nucleotides outside the gene matches: 9.

CDR3 in DNA: TGCAGCGCGGCCGGGGGTATGAACACTGAAGCTTTCTTT. This gives the protein CSAAGGMNTEAFF. V gene TRBV29-1 combines with J gene TRBJ1-1, with D tentatively TRBD1 (5 bases). V was clipped by 7 bases and J by 0 bases, with 12 bases between them. This CDR3 region has 13 residues. CDR1 is SQVTM, CDR2 ANQGSEA, per germline.

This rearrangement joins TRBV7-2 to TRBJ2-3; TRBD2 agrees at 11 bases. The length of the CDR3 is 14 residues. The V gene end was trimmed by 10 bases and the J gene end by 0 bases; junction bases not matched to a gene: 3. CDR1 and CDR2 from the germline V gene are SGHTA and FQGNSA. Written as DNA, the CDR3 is TGTGCCACGCGGACTAGCGGGAGCACAGATACGCAGTATTTT. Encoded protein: CATRTSGSTDTQYF.

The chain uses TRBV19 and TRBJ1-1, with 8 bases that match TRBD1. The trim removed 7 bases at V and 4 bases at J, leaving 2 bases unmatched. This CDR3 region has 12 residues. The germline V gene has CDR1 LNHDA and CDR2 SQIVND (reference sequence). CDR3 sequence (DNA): TGTGCCAGTATCACAGGGGGCACTGAAGCTTTCTTT. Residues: CASITGGTEAFF.

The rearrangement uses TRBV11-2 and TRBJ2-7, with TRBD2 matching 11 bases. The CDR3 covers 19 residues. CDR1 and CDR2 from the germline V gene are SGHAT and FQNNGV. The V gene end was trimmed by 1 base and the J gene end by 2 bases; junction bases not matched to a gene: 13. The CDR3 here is CASSLVGASGLAVTYEQYF. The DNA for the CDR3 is TGTGCCAGCAGCTTAGTAGGCGCCTCGGGACTAGCGGTTACCTACGAGCAGTACTTC.

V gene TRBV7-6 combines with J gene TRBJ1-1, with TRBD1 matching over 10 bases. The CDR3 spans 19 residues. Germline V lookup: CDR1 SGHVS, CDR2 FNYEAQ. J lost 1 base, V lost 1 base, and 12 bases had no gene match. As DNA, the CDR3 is TGTGCCAGCAGCTTAGGACCCTCAGGGACAGGGGACCCGAACACTGAAGCTTTCTTT. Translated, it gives CASSLGPSGTGDPNTEAFF.

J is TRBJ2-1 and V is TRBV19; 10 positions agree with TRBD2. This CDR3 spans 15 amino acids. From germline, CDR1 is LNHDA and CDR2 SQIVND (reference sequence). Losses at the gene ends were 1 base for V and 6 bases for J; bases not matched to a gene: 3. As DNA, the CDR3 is TGTGCCAGTAGTATAGGGACTAGCGGTATCAATGAGCAGTTCTTC. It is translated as CASSIGTSGINEQFF.

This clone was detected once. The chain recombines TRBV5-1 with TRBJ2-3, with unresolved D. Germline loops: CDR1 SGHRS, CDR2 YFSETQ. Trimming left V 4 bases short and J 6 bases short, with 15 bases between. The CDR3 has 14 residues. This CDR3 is CASSLEAAYDTQYF. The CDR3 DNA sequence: TGCGCCAGCAGCCTCGAGGCCGCCTATGATACGCAGTATTTT.

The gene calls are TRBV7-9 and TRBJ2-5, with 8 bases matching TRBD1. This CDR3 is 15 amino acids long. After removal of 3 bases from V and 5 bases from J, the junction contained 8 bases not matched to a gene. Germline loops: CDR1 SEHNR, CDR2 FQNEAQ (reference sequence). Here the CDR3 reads CASSFQGAPGETQYF. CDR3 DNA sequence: TGTGCCAGCAGCTTCCAGGGGGCGCCTGGGGAGACCCAGTACTTC.

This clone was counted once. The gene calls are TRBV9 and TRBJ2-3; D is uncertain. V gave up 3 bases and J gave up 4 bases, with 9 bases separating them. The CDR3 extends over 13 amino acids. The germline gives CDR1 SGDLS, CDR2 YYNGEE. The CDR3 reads CASSGSEADTQYF. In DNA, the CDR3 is TGTGCCAGCAGCGGTTCCGAGGCAGATACGCAGTATTTT.